A single sample gave rise to the 22 T cell receptor beta chains below, sequenced in a study of T cells in Graves' hyperthyroidism and ophthalmopathy. Amplified regions were TCR beta CDR3 sequences from RNA transcripts. The primer set for the first-round RT-PCR of the TCR CDR3 was HTBI. TCRdb processed the multiplex PCR reads anew with MiXCR; each CDR3 protein has one entry. Seen here are some 250,000 distinct CDR3 sequences, 12% to 15% observed once, and the top ten hold more than 30%. What was sequenced was blood. The receptor set was obtained from a woman aged 50 to 60 with Graves' hyperthyroidism that later progressed to Graves' ophthalmopathy.

In the case of this clonotype: This clone may be a read error of a much larger clone one base away. This chain joins TRBV27 and TRBJ2-7, with D possibly matching TRBD2 (6 bases). The CDR3 extends over 14 amino acids. In germline, CDR1 is MNHEY, CDR2 SMNVEV (reference sequence). V lost 3 bases and J lost 3, with 12 bases in between. As DNA, the CDR3 is TGTGCCAGCAGTTTTAGGGGACTCGGCTACGAGCAGTACTTC. Its translation: CASSFRGLGYEQYF.

The chain couples TRBV9 to TRBJ1-1, with unresolved D. Deletions cut 1 base from V and 2 bases from J, with 9 bases between. Germline CDR1 is SGDLS and CDR2 is YYNGEE. The CDR3 contains 14 residues. The CDR3 DNA sequence: TGTGCCAGCAGCGTACAACCGAGTAACACTGAAGCTTTCTTT. Protein: CASSVQPSNTEAFF.

This clonotype appeared many times. A junction end diverges from the germline sequence, so it may reflect a read error. The rearrangement joins TRBV20-1 to TRBJ2-5; TRBD2 matches at 11 bases. Germline V gene sequence: CDR1 DFQATT, CDR2 SNEGSKA (reference sequence). The CDR3 sequence is 15 residues long. CDR3 nucleotide sequence: TGCAGTGCCAGAGTGTTAGCGGGAGGGCAGGAGACCCAGTACTTC. Its translation: CSARVLAGGQETQYF.

This clonotype was counted many times. The V call is TRBV29-1, the J call TRBJ2-3, with D perhaps matching TRBD2 (6 bases). Germline assignment: CDR1 SQVTM and CDR2 ANQGSEA. The V end lost 6 bases, the J end lost 3 bases, and 13 bases lay between the germline ends. The CDR3 is 13 amino acids. CDR3 bases: TGCAGCGTGGAGGGAGGCGCGACAGATACGCAGTATTTT. Translating gives CSVEGGATDTQYF.

V is TRBV9 and J is TRBJ1-2, with a possible D match to TRBD1 (5 bases). V lost 4 bases to trimming and J lost 4 bases, with 23 bases between them. Germline lookup yields CDR1 SGDLS and CDR2 YYNGEE. This CDR3 region has 17 residues. In nucleotides, the CDR3 is TGTGCCAGCAGCCCCGAGTTCTTTCGACGGGGGTCCTATGGCTACACCTTC. Protein: CASSPEFFRRGSYGYTF.

This clonotype was detected ten times or more. The V call is TRBV28, the J call TRBJ2-7, with D tentatively TRBD2 (6 bases). Germline CDR1 and CDR2: MDHEN and SYDVKM. The CDR3 is made up of 16 amino acids. V was trimmed by 4 bases and J by 3 bases, leaving 19 bases between them. The CDR3 here is CASSSGLLAGIYEQYF. The DNA of the CDR3 is TGTGCCAGCAGTTCGGGACTGCTGGCTGGAATCTACGAGCAGTACTTC.

The chain joins TRBV19 to TRBJ1-1, with D perhaps TRBD1 (6 bases). Per the germline V gene, CDR1 is LNHDA and CDR2 is SQIVND (reference sequence). Trimming removed 3 bases from V and 3 bases from J, with 20 bases in between. This CDR3 spans 17 amino acids. The chain's CDR3 is CASSIPRRGGADTEAFF. CDR3 bases: TGTGCCAGTAGTATCCCCAGGCGAGGGGGTGCGGACACTGAAGCTTTCTTT.

This clonotype was observed many times. The J gene is TRBJ2-1, the V gene TRBV28; D might be TRBD2 (5 bases). CDR1 is MDHEN and CDR2 is SYDVKM in the germline V gene. Between the trimmed V and J ends, which lost 10 bases and 4 bases, there was a span of 26 bases. CDR3 length: 17 amino acids. Here the CDR3 reads CATIDRMGEARYNEQFF. The CDR3 DNA sequence: TGTGCCACCATAGATAGGATGGGAGAGGCCAGGTACAATGAGCAGTTCTTC. The full variable domain, completed using reference TRBV28 and TRBJ2-1, is DVKVTQSSRYLVKRTGEKVFLECVQDMDHENMFWYRQDPGLGLRLIYFSYDVKMKEKGDIPEGYSVSREKKERFSLILESASTNQTSMYLCATIDRMGEARYNEQFFGPGTRLTVL.

This clonotype was seen many times. V is TRBV10-3 and J is TRBJ2-6; D is unclear. The CDR3 runs 13 residues. Trimming removed 8 bases at V and 4 bases at J, with 9 bases between. CDR1 and CDR2 from the germline V gene are ENHRY and SYGVKD. CDR3 loop: CAILTYGANVLTF. The CDR3 coding sequence is TGTGCCATCCTTACATACGGGGCCAACGTCCTGACTTTC.

This clonotype occurred many times. This rearrangement joins TRBV11-2 to TRBJ2-3, with TRBD1 matching over 7 bases. Germline lookup yields CDR1 SGHAT and CDR2 FQNNGV. The CDR3 is 14 amino acids. Trimming cost V 1 base and J 6 bases; bases outside gene matches: 4. CDR3 bases: TGTGCCAGCAGCTTAGCCATACAGGGGGATACGCAGTATTTT. Protein sequence: CASSLAIQGDTQYF.

The chain joins TRBV28 to TRBJ2-7; no clear D gene. CDR1 and CDR2 from the germline V gene are MDHEN and SYDVKM. Between the trimmed V and J ends, which lost 6 bases and 2 bases, there was a span of 14 bases. The CDR3 has 14 amino acids. The CDR3 protein is CASRDLGGAYEQYF. The DNA for the CDR3 is TGTGCCAGCAGAGACCTTGGTGGGGCCTACGAGCAGTACTTC. Full variable domain (remainder filled in from reference TRBV28 and TRBJ2-7): DVKVTQSSRYLVKRTGEKVFLECVQDMDHENMFWYRQDPGLGLRLIYFSYDVKMKEKGDIPEGYSVSREKKERFSLILESASTNQTSMYLCASRDLGGAYEQYFGPGTRLTVT.

The sample holds many counts of this clonotype. The chain is built from TRBV2 and TRBJ1-6, with 10 bases that match TRBD1. Germline V gives CDR1 SNHLY, CDR2 FYNNEI. Unmatched junction bases numbered 10, after V lost 4 bases and J lost 7 bases. The CDR3 extends over 17 amino acids. The CDR3 region has the DNA TGTGCCAGCAGTGCCCCGGGACAGGGGTTAGTCAATTCACCCCTCCACTTT. Its protein is CASSAPGQGLVNSPLHF.

The V call is TRBV11-3, the J call TRBJ2-7, with a possible D match to TRBD1 (6 bases). Trimming pared 5 bases from V and 2 bases from J, leaving 13 bases between. The CDR3 contains 14 residues. Germline loops: CDR1 SGHNT, CDR2 YENEEA. Written as DNA, the CDR3 is TGTGCCAGCAGCCTTTCCCAGGGGCCCTACGAGCAGTACTTC. It translates to CASSLSQGPYEQYF. Supplemented by reference TRBV11-3 and TRBJ2-7, the full variable domain reads EAGVVQSPRYKIIEKKQPVAFWCNPISGHNTLYWYLQNLGQGPELLIRYENEEAVDDSQLPKDRFSAERLKGVDSTLKIQPAELGDSAVYLCASSLSQGPYEQYFGPGTRLTVT.

This clonotype was recorded at least ten times. CDR3 coding DNA: TGTGCCACTGCTGTAGCGGGAGGCTACAATGAGCAGTTCTTC. Translation: CATAVAGGYNEQFF. The chain carries TRBV7-9 and TRBJ2-1, with 10 bases fitting TRBD2. The V segment lost 10 bases and the J segment 3 bases; nucleotides outside the gene matches: 6. Germline V gene lookup returns CDR1 SEHNR and CDR2 FQNEAQ (reference sequence). This CDR3 spans 14 amino acids.

As to this clonotype: A much larger clone differs from this one at a single base, so this may be a read error. This chain joins TRBV28 and TRBJ2-1; D might be TRBD2 (6 bases). Per the germline V gene, CDR1 is MDHEN and CDR2 is SYDVKM. This CDR3 is built from 14 residues. The CDR3 nucleotides are TGTGCCCGCAGTTTAATGGCGGGAACTAATGAGCAGTTCTTC. Its protein product is CARSLMAGTNEQFF.

This clonotype was detected ten times or more. The chain carries TRBV3-1 and TRBJ2-7; possible D gene TRBD1, 5 bases. The CDR3 totals 13 residues. CDR1 and CDR2 from the germline V gene are LGHDT and YNNKEL (reference sequence). V lost 5 bases, J lost 2 bases, and 10 bases lay in between. For the CDR3, the DNA is TGTGCCAGCAGCAAGGGGCGTACCTACGAGCAGTACTTC. This encodes CASSKGRTYEQYF.

This clonotype was counted ten times or more. V and J are TRBV18 and TRBJ1-5; 7 positions match TRBD1. The V gene's germline CDR1 is KGHSH and CDR2 LQKENI. The CDR3 has 15 residues. The trim removed 0 bases at V and 6 bases at J, leaving 5 bases unmatched. The CDR3 here is CASSPPSRGIQPQHF. CDR3 bases: TGTGCCAGCTCACCACCGTCCAGGGGGATTCAGCCCCAGCATTTT.

This clonotype was detected once. This chain connects TRBV5-1 to TRBJ2-7, with TRBD1 as a possible D gene (6 bases). The CDR3 is 17 residues long. Per germline, CDR1 SGHRS and CDR2 YFSETQ. Trimming took off 0 bases at V and 7 bases at J, with 23 bases between the two ends. The CDR3 reads CASSLARNFRGVMEQYF. DNA for the CDR3: TGCGCCAGCAGCTTGGCCCGGAATTTCAGGGGAGTAATGGAGCAGTACTTC. The full variable domain, in which reference TRBV5-1 and TRBJ2-7 provide the parts outside the CDR3, is KAGVTQTPRYLIKTRGQQVTLSCSPISGHRSVSWYQQTPGQGLQFLFEYFSETQRNKGNFPGRFSGRQFSNSRSEMNVSTLELGDSALYLCASSLARNFRGVMEQYFGPGTRLTVT.

This clonotype was detected ten times or more. The rearrangement uses TRBV12-3 or TRBV12-4 and TRBJ2-3; D gene uncertain. The CDR3 runs 15 residues. The germline V and J ends were trimmed by 7 bases and 2 bases, with 16 bases remaining between them. This chain's CDR3 is CASNDLKGFTDTQYF. The CDR3 nucleotides are TGTGCCAGCAACGATCTGAAGGGCTTCACAGATACGCAGTATTTT.

This clonotype was found many times. The DNA of the CDR3 is TGTGCCAGCCGCCCCGACGGGGGGATGAGATCTCAGCCCCAGCATTTT. Protein sequence: CASRPDGGMRSQPQHF. The chain uses TRBV12-3 or TRBV12-4 and TRBJ1-5, with TRBD1 as a possible D gene (5 bases). The CDR3 loop spans 16 amino acids. Deletions cut 8 bases from V and 6 bases from J, with 23 bases between.

V and J are TRBV4-1 and TRBJ2-7; D is ambiguous. The CDR3 totals 14 residues. The germline CDR1 and CDR2 sequences are MGHRA and YSYEKL. The germline V and J ends were trimmed by 0 bases and 1 base, with 7 bases remaining between them. The CDR3 coding sequence is TGCGCCAGCAGCCAAGATACAGTTTCCTACGAGCAGTACTTC. It codes for CASSQDTVSYEQYF.

In this sample, this clonotype turned up many times. This chain links TRBV5-1 with TRBJ1-1, with D possibly being TRBD1 (5 bases). The V end lost 5 bases, the J end lost 4 bases, and 21 bases lay between the germline ends. Germline values: CDR1 SGHRS, CDR2 YFSETQ. The CDR3 totals 16 residues. Here the CDR3 reads CASRRPEGPPGTEAFF. As DNA, the CDR3 is TGCGCCAGCAGGCGGCCGGAGGGACCGCCTGGCACTGAAGCTTTCTTT. Based on the CDR3 plus reference TRBV5-1 and TRBJ1-1, the full variable domain is KAGVTQTPRYLIKTRGQQVTLSCSPISGHRSVSWYQQTPGQGLQFLFEYFSETQRNKGNFPGRFSGRQFSNSRSEMNVSTLELGDSALYLCASRRPEGPPGTEAFFGQGTRLTVV.